Shown below are 29 T cell receptor beta chains from a single sample sequenced in a study of T cell responses to AZD1222 COVID-19 vaccine (dated by TCRdb to the early 2020s). Read against the paper, the sample's time point label means: baseline before first vaccination. The library was generated by the immunoSEQ multiplex PCR assay. The immuneACCESS repertoire file appears here via TCRdb, limited to in-frame rearrangements. These files lack a portion of the clones; in checked studies, under half of the deficit traces to unresolved V genes, and the cause of the others is not known. This sample is represented by 90,000 to 140,000 clones; around nine tenths of them were singletons. The biggest ten clones account for 9% to 9.5% of the sample. The sequences come from peripheral blood, collected on day 0 of AZD1222 vaccination. The origin of the receptors is an adult in good health.

This clone has only a few counts. This chain connects TRBV5-1 to TRBJ2-1; tentatively, D is TRBD2 (5 bases). CDR1 and CDR2 (germline): SGHRS, YFSETQ. Trimming shortened V by 0 bases and J by 0 bases, and 7 bases separated the two germline ends. The CDR3 contains 15 residues. Written as DNA, the CDR3 is TGCGCCAGCAGCTTGGACGGGATCTCCTACAATGAGCAGTTCTTC. This translates into CASSLDGISYNEQFF. Using reference TRBV5-1 and TRBJ2-1 for the parts outside the CDR3, the full variable domain is KAGVTQTPRYLIKTRGQQVTLSCSPISGHRSVSWYQQTPGQGLQFLFEYFSETQRNKGNFPGRFSGRQFSNSRSEMNVSTLELGDSALYLCASSLDGISYNEQFFGPGTRLTVL.

The V call is TRBV7-8, the J call TRBJ1-6; D gene uncertain. The CDR3 length is 18 residues. The V gene lost 4 bases and the J gene lost 0 bases, with 16 bases spanning the gap. Germline CDR1 reads SGHVS; CDR2 reads FQNEAQ. Here the CDR3 reads CASSSSLRVSSYNSPLHF. In DNA, the CDR3 is TGTGCCAGCAGCTCGTCCCTGAGAGTCAGCTCCTATAATTCACCCCTCCACTTT.

V usage is TRBV19 and J usage is TRBJ2-3; 9 bases map to TRBD2. V was pared by 5 bases and J by 5 bases, with 8 bases of the junction left unmatched. CDR1 is LNHDA and CDR2 is SQIVND in the germline V gene (reference sequence). The CDR3 covers 15 residues. The CDR3, as DNA: TGTGCCAGTAGTCCCGGACCAGCGGGAGGAGATACGCAGTATTTT. It yields the protein CASSPGPAGGDTQYF.

The V and J genes are TRBV11-2 and TRBJ2-1; D remains unclear. Germline CDR1 and CDR2: SGHAT and FQNNGV. V lost 2 bases and J lost 8, with 25 bases in between. The CDR3 spans 18 residues. CDR3 sequence reads: CASSLSRTAVLAPDEQFF. In nucleotides, the CDR3 is TGTGCCAGCAGCTTAAGTCGTACGGCGGTGCTTGCGCCAGATGAGCAGTTCTTC.

This chain joins TRBV13 and TRBJ1-1, with D hard to call. The CDR3 loop spans 15 amino acids. Trimming removed 1 base from V and 1 base from J, with 10 bases in between. The V gene's germline CDR1 is PRHDT and CDR2 FYEKMQ (reference sequence). The CDR3 nucleotides read TGTGCCAGCAGCTTAGAGGCAGGCCAGAACACTGAAGCTTTCTTT. Translated: CASSLEAGQNTEAFF.

This chain connects TRBV9 to TRBJ2-1; D may be TRBD2 (6 bases). CDR3 size: 14 residues. Germline CDR1 is SGDLS and CDR2 is YYNGEE. V was clipped by 0 bases and J by 8 bases, with 12 bases between them. The CDR3 here is CASSVAGGRDEQFF. CDR3 DNA: TGTGCCAGCAGCGTAGCCGGGGGAAGGGATGAGCAGTTCTTC.

The chain uses TRBV18 and TRBJ1-4; D is uncertain. Trimming took off 3 bases at V and 5 bases at J, with 7 bases between the two ends. Germline-derived CDR1 and CDR2 are KGHSH and LQKENI. The CDR3 is 13 amino acids. The CDR3 is CASSPGGNEKLFF. Here the CDR3 DNA reads TGTGCCAGCTCACCCGGCGGGAATGAAAAACTGTTTTTT. The full variable domain, rest sourced from reference TRBV18 and TRBJ1-4, is NAGVMQNPRHLVRRRGQEARLRCSPMKGHSHVYWYRQLPEEGLKFMVYLQKENIIDESGMPKERFSAEFPKEGPSILRIQQVVRGDSAAYFCASSPGGNEKLFFGSGTQLSVL.

The chain joins TRBV5-5 to TRBJ1-6, with D uncertain. The germline V gene has CDR1 SGHKS and CDR2 YYEKEE (reference sequence). The CDR3 loop spans 16 amino acids. The germline V and J ends were trimmed by 0 bases and 0 bases, with 7 bases remaining between them. The CDR3: CASSLVMSSYNSPLHF. The CDR3 DNA sequence: TGTGCCAGCAGCTTGGTCATGAGCTCCTATAATTCACCCCTCCACTTT.

This clone has only one observation. The rearrangement links TRBV18 to TRBJ1-4, with D possibly TRBD1 on 5 matching bases. Germline CDR1 reads KGHSH; CDR2 reads LQKENI. V was trimmed by 2 bases and J by 8 bases, leaving 15 bases between them. CDR3 length equals 15 residues. Here the CDR3 reads CASSPRGLSDEKLFF. The CDR3 DNA reads as TGTGCCAGCTCACCAAGGGGTCTTTCTGACGAAAAACTGTTTTTT.

The V and J genes are TRBV2 and TRBJ2-5; no firm D call. The CDR3 has 13 amino acids. CDR1 is SNHLY, CDR2 FYNNEI, per germline. V was shortened by 4 bases and J by 4 bases, with 10 bases between the two germline ends. The CDR3 nucleotides read TGTGCCAGCAGTGGTATAGCCCCAGAGACCCAGTACTTC. As protein: CASSGIAPETQYF.

The J gene is TRBJ2-3, the V gene TRBV7-8; TRBD1 is a possible D gene (6 bases). CDR1 is SGHVS, CDR2 FQNEAQ, per germline. Trimming cost V 5 bases and J 3 bases, with 12 bases left between them. CDR3 length: 14 residues. For the CDR3, the DNA is TGTGCCAGCAGCCCCCTAGGGGGTACAGATACGCAGTATTTT. Protein product: CASSPLGGTDTQYF.

This sequence joins TRBV9 and TRBJ2-7; D is unclear. The germline V gene encodes CDR1 SGDLS and CDR2 YYNGEE. The CDR3 is made up of 14 amino acids. Trimming took off 2 bases at V and 2 bases at J, with 11 bases between the two ends. The CDR3 protein is CASSVGLVPYEQYF. In DNA form, the CDR3 reads TGTGCCAGCAGCGTGGGCCTAGTTCCCTACGAGCAGTACTTC.

The chain has TRBV7-2 and TRBJ1-6, with D uncertain. Germline CDR1 reads SGHTA; CDR2 reads FQGNSA. CDR3 length: 13 residues. Deletions cut 3 bases from V and 5 bases from J, with 5 bases between. The CDR3 DNA reads as TGTGCCAGCAGCTTTTATGATAATTCACCCCTCCACTTT. Its translation is CASSFYDNSPLHF.

The chain combines TRBV11-2 with TRBJ1-1, with a tentative D call TRBD1 (5 bases). Germline CDR1 and CDR2: SGHAT and FQNNGV. V lost 6 bases, J lost 2 bases, and 28 bases lay in between. The CDR3 spans 19 residues. The CDR3 here is CASRPGTSGLEGLNTEAFF. The DNA of the CDR3 is TGTGCCAGCAGACCCGGGACTTCCGGCCTGGAGGGCTTAAACACTGAAGCTTTCTTT.

The chain uses TRBV5-1 and TRBJ2-7; D unclear. CDR3 length: 13 residues. Trimming removed 1 base from V and 3 bases from J, with 8 bases in between. Germline CDR1 reads SGHRS; CDR2 reads YFSETQ. DNA of the CDR3: TGCGCCAGCAGCTTGAAGCGTGGCTACGAGCAGTACTTC. Protein: CASSLKRGYEQYF.

This clone was picked up a small number of times. Other DNA variants within this sample encode the same CDR3. This chain connects TRBV9 to TRBJ2-3; a possible D gene is TRBD2 (5 bases). The ends were cut back, 0 bases at V and 3 bases at J, with 11 bases in the middle. CDR3 length: 15 residues. Germline values: CDR1 SGDLS, CDR2 YYNGEE. The CDR3 is CASSVVPSGTDTQYF. The DNA of the CDR3 is TGTGCCAGCAGCGTAGTCCCGTCGGGGACAGATACGCAGTATTTT.

This chain links TRBV16 with TRBJ1-2; weak D call: TRBD1 (5 bases). Germline assignment: CDR1 KGHSY and CDR2 FQNENV. Trimming took off 4 bases at V and 4 bases at J, with 19 bases between the two ends. CDR3 length: 16 residues. CDR3 loop: CASSRTQVDSLYGYTF. The CDR3 nucleotides are TGTGCCAGCAGCCGGACCCAAGTCGACAGTCTCTATGGCTACACCTTC.

The CDR3 sequence: CASSTGGVYGYTF. In DNA, the CDR3 is TGCGCCAGCAGCACGGGAGGGGTCTATGGCTACACCTTC. The rearrangement uses TRBV5-1 and TRBJ1-2; D may be TRBD1 (5 bases). V was clipped by 4 bases and J by 4 bases, with 11 bases between them. The CDR3 runs to 13 residues. Looked up from germline, CDR1 is SGHRS and CDR2 is YFSETQ. The complete variable domain, with remaining parts taken from reference TRBV5-1 and TRBJ1-2, reads KAGVTQTPRYLIKTRGQQVTLSCSPISGHRSVSWYQQTPGQGLQFLFEYFSETQRNKGNFPGRFSGRQFSNSRSEMNVSTLELGDSALYLCASSTGGVYGYTFGSGTRLTVV.

This clone has just one count. Other DNA sequences in this specimen translate into the identical CDR3. The CDR3 spells CASSIGQGRNQPQHF. CDR3 sequence (DNA): TGTGCCAGTAGTATCGGACAGGGTCGGAATCAGCCCCAGCATTTT. V usage is TRBV19 and J usage is TRBJ1-5, with 8 bases that match TRBD1. The germline CDR1 and CDR2 sequences are LNHDA and SQIVND (reference sequence). Trimming took 3 bases from V and 4 from J; bases not matched to a gene: 5. CDR3 size: 15 residues.

CDR3: CASSLANSETQYF. In DNA, the CDR3 is TGTGCCAGCAGCTTGGCAAACAGTGAGACCCAGTACTTC. V usage is TRBV5-4 and J usage is TRBJ2-5; D is ambiguous. The ends were cut back, 0 bases at V and 5 bases at J, with 8 bases in the middle. This CDR3 spans 13 amino acids. Per germline, CDR1 SGHNT and CDR2 YYREEE (reference sequence). The full variable domain, with the rest looked up from reference TRBV5-4 and TRBJ2-5, is ETGVTQSPTHLIKTRGQQVTLRCSSQSGHNTVSWYQQALGQGPQFIFQYYREEENGRGNFPPRFSGLQFPNYSSELNVNALELDDSALYLCASSLANSETQYFGPGTRLLVL.

The chain combines TRBV18 with TRBJ2-7, with a tentative D call TRBD2 (5 bases). V lost 3 bases and J 4 bases, leaving 7 bases between the germline ends. CDR1 is KGHSH, CDR2 LQKENI, per germline. This CDR3 contains 12 residues. CDR3 bases: TGTGCCAGCTCACCGGGGAGTTACGAGCAGTACTTC. Its translation is CASSPGSYEQYF.

This clone was counted once. The genes are TRBV27 and TRBJ2-7; D is tentatively TRBD1 or TRBD2 (5 bases each). The CDR3 sequence is 15 residues long. CDR1 and CDR2 from the germline V gene are MNHEY and SMNVEV (reference sequence). Trimming pared 2 bases from V and 5 bases from J, leaving 16 bases between. The CDR3 nucleotides read TGTGCCAGCAGTTTAATATCCGGGGCCGCCGACGAGCAGTACTTC. Protein product: CASSLISGAADEQYF.

On this clone itself: One end of the junction fails to match germline, which may point to a read error. The chain links TRBV3-1 (or the pseudogene TRBV3-2) to TRBJ2-1; D not resolved. CDR3 size: 14 residues. Germline V gives CDR1 LGHDT, CDR2 YNNKEL (reference sequence). CDR3 loop: CASSQDFLYTEQFF. The CDR3 nucleotides are TGTGCCAGCAGCCAAGATTTTCTTTACACTGAGCAGTTCTTC.

The chain carries TRBV4-2 and TRBJ2-7; 7 positions agree with TRBD1. The germline V gene encodes CDR1 LGHNA and CDR2 YNFKEQ. V shed 1 base and J 3 bases; nucleotides not matched to a gene: 0. The CDR3 loop spans 13 amino acids. CDR3 in amino acids: CASSQGDSYEQYF. The CDR3 nucleotides read TGTGCCAGCAGCCAAGGGGACAGCTACGAGCAGTACTTC.

The genes are TRBV18 and TRBJ2-3, with a weak D call TRBD1 (6 bases). Germline V gene lookup returns CDR1 KGHSH and CDR2 LQKENI. Between the trimmed V and J ends, which lost 4 bases and 2 bases, there was a span of 13 bases. The CDR3 contains 15 residues. The CDR3 DNA is TGTGCCAGCTCACTACAGGGAATGATCACAGATACGCAGTATTTT. It yields the protein CASSLQGMITDTQYF.

This rearrangement joins TRBV9 to TRBJ2-7; TRBD1 might be the D (6 bases). Trimming shortened V by 4 bases and J by 6 bases, and 14 bases separated the two germline ends. CDR1 is SGDLS and CDR2 is YYNGEE in the germline V gene. The CDR3 sequence is 13 residues long. CDR3 nucleotide sequence: TGTGCCAGCAGCTATACAGGGTTGAGCGAGCAGTACTTC. Protein product: CASSYTGLSEQYF.

The gene calls are TRBV3-1 (or the pseudogene TRBV3-2) and TRBJ1-6, with 7 bases lining up with TRBD1. Trimming took 0 bases from V and 4 from J; bases not matched to a gene: 9. The germline V gene encodes CDR1 LGHDT and CDR2 YNNKEL (reference sequence). The CDR3 covers 18 residues. This CDR3 reads CASSQEKGASSYNSPLHF. DNA of the CDR3: TGTGCCAGCAGCCAAGAAAAGGGGGCGAGCTCATATAATTCACCCCTCCACTTT.

The chain joins TRBV9 to TRBJ2-1; the match to TRBD2 covers 7 bases. The CDR3 extends over 16 amino acids. Germline V gives CDR1 SGDLS, CDR2 YYNGEE. V was pared by 0 bases and J by 4 bases, with 7 bases of the junction left unmatched. CDR3 loop: CASSVVAGVVYNEQFF. The CDR3 coding sequence is TGTGCCAGCAGCGTAGTTGCGGGAGTAGTTTACAATGAGCAGTTCTTC.

V is TRBV3-1 (or the pseudogene TRBV3-2) and J is TRBJ2-7; 8 bases map to TRBD2. The CDR3 extends over 18 amino acids. V lost 0 bases and J lost 1; bases outside the gene matches: 11. CDR1 is LGHDT and CDR2 is YNNKEL in the germline V gene (reference sequence). CDR3 in DNA: TGTGCCAGCAGCCAAGACTCTTGGGGAGCGGGAGAATCCTACGAGCAGTACTTC. Amino acids: CASSQDSWGAGESYEQYF.